This is a list of T cell receptor beta chains from one sample in a study of cytomegalovirus exposure and HLA in healthy donors. Repertoires were generated with immunoSEQ multiplex PCR, while TCRdb's copy carries only in-frame clones and drops some. This table has more than 90,000 clones, around 86% appearing once. Sequencing was done on a sample of PBMCs. The receptors were sampled from a man younger than 30 in good health and CMV-seronegative. Each CDR3 is given with its conserved first and last residue. The order of the fields is J gene, clone size, D gene, V gene, CDR3 protein, CDR3 DNA. A D gene is named only where the DNA matches it firmly. Not every row has a clone size; where given, it reads once, few, many or a size class.

j_gene: TRBJ1-2
abundance: once
d_gene: .
v_gene: TRBV6-5
CDR3aa: CASSSVYGYTF
CDR3nt: TGTGCCAGCAGTTCTGTCTATGGCTACACCTTC

j_gene: TRBJ1-1
abundance: .
d_gene: TRBD1
v_gene: TRBV6-5
CDR3aa: CASSYSFITGGTEAFF
CDR3nt: TGTGCCAGCAGTTACTCCTTCATAACAGGGGGCACTGAAGCTTTCTTT

j_gene: TRBJ2-1
abundance: .
d_gene: TRBD2
v_gene: TRBV6-1
CDR3aa: CASSDPPSGGIYNEQFF
CDR3nt: TGTGCCAGCAGTGACCCCCCTAGCGGGGGTATCTACAATGAGCAGTTCTTC

j_gene: TRBJ1-2
abundance: .
d_gene: .
v_gene: TRBV5-1
CDR3aa: CASSPDPTGRDNGYTF
CDR3nt: TGCGCCAGCAGCCCCGACCCCACAGGGAGGGATAATGGCTACACCTTC

j_gene: TRBJ1-2
abundance: .
d_gene: TRBD1
v_gene: TRBV5-1
CDR3aa: CASSTLEGGSHGYTF
CDR3nt: TGCGCCAGCAGTACCCTCGAAGGGGGCTCCCATGGCTACACCTTC

j_gene: TRBJ1-1
abundance: .
d_gene: .
v_gene: TRBV5-8
CDR3aa: CASSLVWGGGEAFF
CDR3nt: TGTGCCAGCAGCCTGGTTTGGGGAGGTGGTGAAGCTTTCTTT

j_gene: TRBJ1-5
abundance: .
d_gene: .
v_gene: TRBV6-6
CDR3aa: CASSLQSNQPQHF
CDR3nt: TGTGCCAGCAGTTTACAGAGCAATCAGCCCCAGCATTTT

j_gene: TRBJ2-2
abundance: .
d_gene: .
v_gene: TRBV6-5
CDR3aa: CASSLRWNTGELFF
CDR3nt: TGTGCCAGCAGTCTCCGGTGGAACACCGGGGAGTTGTTTTTT

j_gene: TRBJ1-1
abundance: .
d_gene: TRBD1
v_gene: TRBV11-2
CDR3aa: CASSFGQGAVGTEAFF
CDR3nt: TGTGCCAGCAGCTTCGGGCAGGGGGCAGTGGGGACTGAAGCTTTCTTT

j_gene: TRBJ2-7
abundance: .
d_gene: .
v_gene: TRBV6-6
CDR3aa: CASSPQGYEQYF
CDR3nt: TGTGCCAGCAGTCCTCAGGGGTACGAGCAGTACTTC

j_gene: TRBJ1-3
abundance: .
d_gene: .
v_gene: TRBV19
CDR3aa: CASSIPRAAGNTIYF
CDR3nt: TGTGCCAGTAGTATCCCCAGGGCGGCAGGAAACACCATATATTTT

j_gene: TRBJ1-2
abundance: .
d_gene: .
v_gene: TRBV2
CDR3aa: CASTYRDYGYTF
CDR3nt: TGTGCCAGCACCTACAGGGATTATGGCTACACCTTC

j_gene: TRBJ2-7
abundance: .
d_gene: TRBD1
v_gene: TRBV2
CDR3aa: CASSEGQGATHEQYF
CDR3nt: TGTGCCAGCAGTGAAGGACAGGGGGCCACCCACGAGCAGTACTTC

j_gene: TRBJ2-3
abundance: .
d_gene: .
v_gene: TRBV15
CDR3aa: CATSRDPADTQYF
CDR3nt: TGTGCCACCAGCAGAGATCCGGCAGATACGCAGTATTTT

j_gene: TRBJ1-2
abundance: .
d_gene: .
v_gene: TRBV5-1
CDR3aa: CASSLGANYGYTF
CDR3nt: TGCGCCAGCAGCTTGGGAGCTAACTATGGCTACACCTTC

j_gene: TRBJ1-5
abundance: few
d_gene: .
v_gene: TRBV27
CDR3aa: CASSFRGNQPQHF
CDR3nt: TGTGCCAGCAGTTTCCGAGGGAATCAGCCCCAGCATTTT

j_gene: TRBJ2-1
abundance: once
d_gene: TRBD1
v_gene: TRBV27
CDR3aa: CASKLGQGGHNEQFF
CDR3nt: TGTGCCAGCAAATTGGGACAGGGGGGTCACAATGAGCAGTTCTTC

j_gene: TRBJ2-6
abundance: .
d_gene: TRBD1
v_gene: TRBV18
CDR3aa: CASSPTTGPGANVLTF
CDR3nt: TGTGCCAGCTCACCAACGACAGGGCCTGGGGCCAACGTCCTGACTTTC

j_gene: TRBJ1-1
abundance: once
d_gene: TRBD1
v_gene: TRBV6-6
CDR3aa: CASNMPGQGTEAFF
CDR3nt: TGTGCCAGCAACATGCCGGGACAGGGCACTGAAGCTTTCTTT

j_gene: TRBJ2-7
abundance: .
d_gene: .
v_gene: TRBV4-1
CDR3aa: CASSLNRQSEPEQYF
CDR3nt: TGCGCCAGCAGCCTCAACCGACAATCGGAACCCGAGCAGTACTTC

j_gene: TRBJ2-7
abundance: .
d_gene: TRBD1
v_gene: TRBV5-4
CDR3aa: CASSNPGQISYEQYF
CDR3nt: TGTGCCAGCAGCAACCCGGGACAGATCTCCTACGAGCAGTACTTC

j_gene: TRBJ1-1
abundance: .
d_gene: .
v_gene: TRBV5-1
CDR3aa: CASSLAGRGTEAFF
CDR3nt: TGCGCCAGCAGCTTGGCAGGGCGCGGAACTGAAGCTTTCTTT

j_gene: TRBJ2-1
abundance: once
d_gene: TRBD2
v_gene: TRBV2
CDR3aa: CASRKTSGANEQFF
CDR3nt: TGTGCCAGCAGGAAGACTAGCGGGGCCAATGAGCAGTTCTTC

j_gene: TRBJ1-2
abundance: .
d_gene: .
v_gene: TRBV5-6
CDR3aa: CASSLDRADTYGYTF
CDR3nt: TGTGCCAGCAGCTTGGACAGGGCTGATACCTATGGCTACACCTTC

j_gene: TRBJ2-1
abundance: once
d_gene: TRBD1
v_gene: TRBV5-1
CDR3aa: CASSPKQGATYNEQFF
CDR3nt: TGCGCCAGCAGCCCTAAACAGGGGGCTACCTACAATGAGCAGTTCTTC

j_gene: TRBJ1-2
abundance: .
d_gene: .
v_gene: TRBV2
CDR3aa: CAMKGVVYGYTF
CDR3nt: TGTGCCATGAAGGGGGTTGTCTATGGCTACACCTTC

j_gene: TRBJ1-1
abundance: .
d_gene: .
v_gene: TRBV30
CDR3aa: CAWNLKINTEAFF
CDR3nt: TGTGCCTGGAACTTAAAGATTAACACTGAAGCTTTCTTT

j_gene: TRBJ2-1
abundance: .
d_gene: .
v_gene: TRBV14
CDR3aa: CASSQAGPGSYNEQFF
CDR3nt: TGTGCCAGCAGCCAGGCGGGACCAGGCTCCTACAATGAGCAGTTCTTC

j_gene: TRBJ2-1
abundance: once
d_gene: TRBD1
v_gene: TRBV2
CDR3aa: CASTRGTGDFSYNEQFF
CDR3nt: TGTGCCAGCACCAGAGGGACAGGGGATTTTTCCTACAATGAGCAGTTCTTC

j_gene: TRBJ2-5
abundance: .
d_gene: .
v_gene: TRBV29-1
CDR3aa: CSVPKGLQETQYF
CDR3nt: TGCAGCGTCCCAAAAGGACTGCAAGAGACCCAGTACTTC

j_gene: TRBJ1-1
abundance: .
d_gene: .
v_gene: TRBV5-1
CDR3aa: CASSLEATGVNTEAFF
CDR3nt: TGCGCCAGCAGCTTGGAAGCGACAGGTGTGAACACTGAAGCTTTCTTT

j_gene: TRBJ2-1
abundance: .
d_gene: TRBD2
v_gene: TRBV7-9
CDR3aa: CASSRPAGGPVEQFF
CDR3nt: TGTGCCAGCAGCCGGCCGGCGGGAGGGCCCGTTGAGCAGTTCTTC

j_gene: TRBJ1-6
abundance: once
d_gene: .
v_gene: TRBV7-8
CDR3aa: CASSFRQSSYNSPLHF
CDR3nt: TGTGCCAGCAGCTTCAGACAGAGCTCCTATAATTCACCCCTCCACTTT

j_gene: TRBJ2-1
abundance: once
d_gene: TRBD1
v_gene: TRBV27
CDR3aa: CASSLLGTGGATNSYNEQFF
CDR3nt: TGTGCCAGCAGTTTGCTCGGGACAGGGGGCGCAACCAACTCCTACAATGAGCAGTTCTTC

j_gene: TRBJ1-2
abundance: .
d_gene: TRBD1
v_gene: TRBV10-2
CDR3aa: CASSGDREGYGYTF
CDR3nt: TGCGCCAGCAGTGGGGACAGGGAGGGCTATGGCTACACCTTC

j_gene: TRBJ2-5
abundance: .
d_gene: TRBD2
v_gene: TRBV9
CDR3aa: CASSFGLAGVGETQYF
CDR3nt: TGTGCCAGCAGCTTTGGACTAGCGGGGGTCGGAGAGACCCAGTACTTC

j_gene: TRBJ1-4
abundance: .
d_gene: TRBD1
v_gene: TRBV19
CDR3aa: CASTQIQGNNEKLFF
CDR3nt: TGTGCCAGTACCCAAATACAGGGGAATAATGAAAAACTGTTTTTT

j_gene: TRBJ2-3
abundance: .
d_gene: TRBD2
v_gene: TRBV30
CDR3aa: CAWSRLAGGSTDTQYF
CDR3nt: TGTGCCTGGAGTAGACTAGCGGGGGGGAGCACAGATACGCAGTATTTT

j_gene: TRBJ1-5
abundance: .
d_gene: .
v_gene: TRBV29-1
CDR3aa: CSVGGGNQPQHF
CDR3nt: TGCAGCGTGGGCGGGGGCAATCAGCCCCAGCATTTT

j_gene: TRBJ2-7
abundance: .
d_gene: TRBD2
v_gene: TRBV10-3
CDR3aa: CAISGLTSDSYEQYF
CDR3nt: TGTGCCATCAGTGGACTGACTAGCGATTCCTACGAGCAGTACTTC

j_gene: TRBJ1-2
abundance: .
d_gene: .
v_gene: TRBV9
CDR3aa: CASSPLGGNYGYTF
CDR3nt: TGTGCCAGCAGTCCCCTGGGGGGTAACTATGGCTACACCTTC

j_gene: TRBJ2-7
abundance: .
d_gene: TRBD1
v_gene: TRBV10-1
CDR3aa: CASSEEGQGARPSSGYEQYF
CDR3nt: TGCGCCAGCAGTGAAGAGGGACAGGGGGCCCGTCCTTCTAGCGGATACGAGCAGTACTTC